These T cell receptor beta chains were read from a single sample in a study of T-cell memory formation after mild COVID-19. TCRdb processed the 5' RACE reads anew with MiXCR; each CDR3 protein has one entry. The table lists fewer than 300,000 distinct CDR3 sequences, over 15% of them singletons. The specimen sequenced was PBMCs or a T cell subset sorted from them (not recorded which). These receptors were taken from a man younger than 35 who had mild COVID-19 (a few samples of this study predate the infection). Cell type and time point are not known. Both conserved end residues are trimmed from each CDR3.

length	V	J	CDR3
12	TRBV3-1	TRBJ1-5	ASSLGQANQPQH
14	TRBV3-1	TRBJ2-1	ASSQGVSGGYNEQF
15	TRBV5-1	TRBJ2-3	ASSFSGKQGAADTQY
12	TRBV24-1	TRBJ2-3	ATSESDRPRTQY
12	TRBV15	TRBJ1-5	ATSNDRVGQPQH
13	TRBV12-3/TRBV12-4	TRBJ2-2	ASSLYSPNTGELF
8	TRBV6-5	TRBJ2-5	ASRGETQY
12	TRBV7-2	TRBJ2-2	ASSLGRGVGELF
16	TRBV7-9	TRBJ2-7	ASSPRGFLRGGVYEQY
13	TRBV25-1	TRBJ2-5	ASSGYDLLGETQY
11	TRBV29-1	TRBJ1-2	SAADRDTTSYT
13	TRBV5-1	TRBJ1-1	ASSSPDARIAEAF
12	TRBV18	TRBJ1-1	ASFLQGGRTEAF
9	TRBV2	TRBJ2-2	ASRYAGELF
15	TRBV12-3/TRBV12-4	TRBJ2-6	ASSSGTGGTGANVLT
13	TRBV4-3	TRBJ2-5	ASSHALGYQETQY
13	TRBV7-9	TRBJ2-3	ASSLGVGYTDTQY
12	TRBV7-8	TRBJ2-3	ASSLGPVTDTQY
15	TRBV6-5	TRBJ2-5	ASSLAYGGELQETQY
13	TRBV3-1	TRBJ1-5	ASSQAGGVYQPQH
15	TRBV21-1	TRBJ2-2	ASSKKAGDGNTGELF
11	TRBV24-1	TRBJ1-4	ATSDARGRVLF
13	TRBV12-3/TRBV12-4	TRBJ2-3	ASSSGRIGTDTQY
11	TRBV4-3	TRBJ1-5	ASSHGENQPQH
11	TRBV7-9	TRBJ1-1	ASSATMNTEAF
14	TRBV12-3/TRBV12-4	TRBJ2-2	ASRPGLAGWTGELF
11	TRBV12-3/TRBV12-4	TRBJ1-1	ASSFRGAPEAF
13	TRBV6-5	TRBJ1-2	ASSYGGNTNYGYT
10	TRBV6-2/TRBV6-3	TRBJ2-1	ASSSQVNEQF
14	TRBV28	TRBJ2-1	ASSSPEGGGVYEQF
12	TRBV7-9	TRBJ1-1	ASSRPGQAAEAF
13	TRBV19	TRBJ1-1	ASTFYQGANGEAF
12	TRBV27	TRBJ2-5	ASTPMGRQETQY
10	TRBV29-1	TRBJ2-5	SVVPGSQTQY
15	TRBV7-8	TRBJ2-3	ASSLAGGGGSTDTQY
11	TRBV12-3/TRBV12-4	TRBJ1-5	ASRPTGNQPQH
13	TRBV11-2	TRBJ2-5	ASSPPGAVQATQY
13	TRBV12-3/TRBV12-4	TRBJ1-5	ASSFEGEGNQPQH
13	TRBV9	TRBJ2-3	ASSPQGIHADTQY
13	TRBV6-5	TRBJ1-1	ASSYRSQGNTEAF
11	TRBV6-5	TRBJ1-5	ASSLDWNQPQH
11	TRBV7-9	TRBJ2-7	ASSPPAVYEQY
10	TRBV7-9	TRBJ2-2	ASPAGAGELF
12	TRBV4-3	TRBJ1-2	ASSQVGAGYGYT
11	TRBV30	TRBJ1-2	AWGLGTAYGYT
13	TRBV6-6	TRBJ2-5	ASSFRLEDQETQY
13	TRBV4-2	TRBJ2-3	ASGTSGGDTDTQY
11	TRBV24-1	TRBJ2-1	ATSDLNGNEQF
15	TRBV5-4	TRBJ2-2	ASSPTSGGQNTGELF
13	TRBV5-1	TRBJ2-5	ASSTSGGAEETQY
12	TRBV2	TRBJ2-7	ASSEPTGFYEQY
13	TRBV5-1	TRBJ2-3	ASSPWDRITDTQY
11	TRBV6-5	TRBJ1-2	ASSFGRVGGYT
11	TRBV20-1	TRBJ1-2	SARDQDSGGYT
13	TRBV7-2	TRBJ2-7	ASSPPWAPRREQY
13	TRBV13	TRBJ2-5	ASIPGGGGLETQY
12	TRBV19	TRBJ1-6	ASSIRPYNSPLH
13	TRBV4-3	TRBJ2-2	ASSQVETNTGELF
17	TRBV6-6	TRBJ2-3	ASSYRGQGFGRGRDTQY
10	TRBV7-9	TRBJ1-2	ASSWDGYGYT